This T cell receptor (beta chain) was sequenced in a study of human T cells and chemical hapten exposure. Germline V CDR1 and CDR2: MNHNS, SASEGT. V shed 0 bases and J shed 1 base, with 7 bases lying between them. The CDR3 is 15 amino acids. This clonotype has a count of ten or more. Via MiXCR, TCRdb re-called the RACE reads, giving one row per CDR3 protein. The sample carries more than 80,000 distinct CDR3 sequences, 9.5% to 14% recorded once. Time point denoted: pre-sensitization, week 0. Specified treatment: therapeutic diphenylcyclopropenone sensitization with weekly scalp DPC. The chain combines TRBV6-1 with TRBJ1-5, with D uncertain. This receptor was taken from a woman in her fifties or sixties with alopecia areata. Some clones in this sample may be carry-over from other donors' samples. Sequencing was performed on whole blood, taken in connection with sensitization to the hapten diphenylcyclopropenone (DPC). DNA for the CDR3: TGTGCCAGCAGTGAAGCGTCAGTAAGCAATCAGCCCCAGCATTTT. Translating it yields CASSEASVSNQPQHF.